This T cell receptor beta chain was recovered during a study of T cell responses to AZD1222 COVID-19 vaccine (dated by TCRdb to the early 2020s). With regard to the full study: AZD1222 recipients whose second dose came at about 4 weeks and those whose second dose came at about 12 weeks were combined into one group, since spike-specific TCR depth and breadth did not differ between the two schedules. TCR sequencing covered about 230 trial participants: 207 given two doses of AZD1222 and about 26 given two doses of MenACWY control vaccine. Trial participants were enrolled into age subgroups of 18-55, 56-69 and 70-plus years, which contained 148, 28 and 57 TCR-sequenced participants, respectively. The research as a whole found: The 56-69-year group was small, and its depth increase did not reach significance, likely because of low power. Vaccine-associated CD4 TCRs spanned the whole spike protein, with dominant responses in regions 160-218 and 743-854. Reportedly, close to half of the unique spike-specific TCRs recognized epitopes lying outside the regions that are mutated in the B.1.351 and B.1.1.7 variants. Participants were mostly white British and included more females than males, and it was suggested by the authors that clonal diversity may have been underestimated. Conclusions about previously exposed vaccinees are limited, since just five or six AZD1222 recipients were seropositive for SARS-CoV-2 at baseline. No day 14 peak-response samples were available, so repertoires were characterized only after the peak T cell response. After two AZD1222 doses, spike-specific TCR breadth and depth were significantly higher than at day 0 and than in MenACWY recipients.

The CDR3 regions of human TCRbeta chains were analyzed by immunosequencing. The published analysis was carried out like this. Repertoire TCRs were matched against a reference library of SARS-CoV-2-specific TCRs generated with the MIRA antigen-specificity platform. Breadth was defined as the fraction of unique TCRs that were SARS-CoV-2-associated. Depth was defined as the fraction of total T cells that were SARS-CoV-2-associated. Using the MIRA data, each spike-specific TCR was assigned both to the spike region to which the TCR was reactive and to a CD4 or CD8 class. Log10-transformed breadth and depth values were compared by one-way ANOVA with Sidak's multiple comparisons tests. This is the immuneACCESS table as TCRdb keeps it, with only in-frame sequences that have V and J called. A part of the clones is gone; compared with another copy, unresolved V genes explain less than half, and the rest is unexplained. V and J calls and clone size are as listed in that table; D and trimming were resolved from the DNA. This sample is represented by over 110,000 clones; just under 95% of them were singletons. 1.5% to 2% of the sample is taken by the ten largest.

Of note for this clone: Its target antigen remains unknown. No base quality information exists; no much larger clone differs at one position.

Sample time point, as interpreted from the label and publication: baseline before first vaccination. The vaccinee samples were drawn from two UK trials, COV001 and COV002, one of which was a single-blind randomized controlled phase 2/3 trial testing AZD1222 (ChAdOx1 nCoV-19) in healthy adults. Trial participant PBMC samples were collected at day 0 and day 28 after the second dose for TCRbeta chain sequencing. The CDR3 covers 14 residues, taking in both the cysteine and the phenylalanine. Solely the CDR3 DNA is kept, with 42 bases framed from the first base. Per the germline V gene, SGHNT is the CDR1 and YENEEA is the CDR2. V loses 0 bases of germline sequence and J loses 0 bases, and the interval between the two ends is 4 bases.

This specimen was peripheral blood, taken on day 0 of AZD1222 vaccination. This TCR came from an adult in good health. Recombination linked TRBV11-3 to TRBJ2-3; the D gene assignment is ambiguous. The sequenced DNA: TGTGCCAGCAGCTTAGATACTAGCACAGATACGCAGTATTTT. Translation gives CASSLDTSTDTQYF.